These T cell receptor beta chains were read from a single sample in a study of CD8 T cells in Susac syndrome. TCRdb reprocessed the immunoSEQ multiplex PCR reads via MiXCR and lists one record per CDR3 protein. The sample contains roughly 76,000 distinct CDR3 sequences, over 85% of which appear only once. Material: CD8+ T cells from PBMCs. The source of these receptors is a human donor with Susac syndrome. The CDR3 runs from the conserved cysteine through the conserved F or W. D genes are given only for firm matches. Size is omitted from some rows. Given values are once, few, many or a class for expanded clones.

d_gene	v_gene	abundance	j_gene	CDR3nt	CDR3aa
TRBD1	TRBV4-2	.	TRBJ1-5	TGTGCCAGCAGCCCAGATTTGGGCGCCTTCCAAATGGGACAGGGCAATCAGCCCCAGCATTTT	CASSPDLGAFQMGQGNQPQHF
.	TRBV2	.	TRBJ2-7	TGTGCCAGCAGTGAAGACTACGAGCAGTACTTC	CASSEDYEQYF
.	TRBV29-1	.	TRBJ1-2	TGCAGCGCCCTTAATCCGGGGAACTATGGCTACACCTTC	CSALNPGNYGYTF
TRBD1	TRBV20-1	.	TRBJ1-2	TGCAGTGCTAGTCCGACAGGGCGCTATGGCTACACCTTC	CSASPTGRYGYTF
TRBD2	TRBV10-1	.	TRBJ2-7	TGCGCCAGCAGTGACCGGCAGGGAGGGCCCTTCTCCTACGAGCAGTACTTC	CASSDRQGGPFSYEQYF
.	TRBV7-2	few	TRBJ1-2	TGTGCCAGCAGCTCCGGCAGGACGGGGGGCGTGAACTATGGCTACACCTTC	CASSSGRTGGVNYGYTF
.	TRBV29-1	.	TRBJ2-1	TGCAGCGTTGCCTGGGTCTATGAGCAGTTCTTC	CSVAWVYEQFF
.	TRBV4-3	.	TRBJ1-1	TGCGCCAGCAGCCAAGATCAGGGTTGGAACACTGAAGCTTTCTTT	CASSQDQGWNTEAFF
.	TRBV5-1	.	TRBJ2-7	TGCGCCAGCAGCTTGGGGGACAACTCCTACGAGCAGTACTTC	CASSLGDNSYEQYF
.	TRBV12-3/TRBV12-4	.	TRBJ2-1	TGTGCCAGCAGTCCTATCTCTAGGGATGAGCAGTTCTTC	CASSPISRDEQFF
.	TRBV12-5	.	TRBJ1-1	TGTGCTAGTGGTTTTGGCCTTGGGACTGAAGCTTTCTTT	CASGFGLGTEAFF
.	TRBV12-3/TRBV12-4	.	TRBJ1-1	TGTGCCAGCAGTCCACACGGAGGCACTGAAGCTTTCTTT	CASSPHGGTEAFF
TRBD2	TRBV20-1	.	TRBJ2-7	TGCAGTGCTAGAGTCCTAGCGGGAGGGCCATCGCGGGAGCAGTACTTC	CSARVLAGGPSREQYF
.	TRBV2	.	TRBJ2-7	TGTGCCAGCAGCGATACAGGTACAAACGCCTACGAGCAGTACTTC	CASSDTGTNAYEQYF
.	TRBV19	.	TRBJ1-1	TGTGCCAGTAGTTCCGCCGCCGGCACTGAAGCTTTCTTT	CASSSAAGTEAFF
TRBD1	TRBV19	.	TRBJ1-1	TGTGCCACCCGACAGGGGGCTTGGGATGAAGCTTTCTTT	CATRQGAWDEAFF
TRBD1	TRBV6-2/TRBV6-3	.	TRBJ2-7	TGTGCCAGCAGTTACCGGGTCTCGGCAGGGGGCAACTCCTACGAGCAGTACTTC	CASSYRVSAGGNSYEQYF
.	TRBV18	.	TRBJ1-4	TGTGCCAGCTCACCAGGAGGAGGAGATGAAAAACTGTTTTTT	CASSPGGGDEKLFF
.	TRBV7-2	.	TRBJ1-2	TGTGCCAGCAGCACAGGGAGATATGGCTACACCTTC	CASSTGRYGYTF
TRBD2	TRBV6-5	few	TRBJ2-5	TGTGCCAGCAGTTACAACGCGGGGGGGCCGTGGGAGACCCAGTACTTC	CASSYNAGGPWETQYF
.	TRBV2	.	TRBJ1-5	TGTGCCAGCAGTGAATTAATCGGACCCCGGAGCAATCAGCCCCAGCATTTT	CASSELIGPRSNQPQHF
.	TRBV20-1	.	TRBJ2-5	TGCAGTGCTGATCCGGGTCTGGAGACCCAGTACTTC	CSADPGLETQYF
.	TRBV7-9	.	TRBJ1-6	TGTGCCAGCAGCGACGCATTGGACCTGACTTTTTCACCCCTCCACTTT	CASSDALDLTFSPLHF
.	TRBV27	.	TRBJ2-3	TGTGCCAGCAGCCCCGACGGCAACACAGATACGCAGTATTTT	CASSPDGNTDTQYF
.	TRBV6-2/TRBV6-3	.	TRBJ2-2	TGTGCCAGCAGTTACTTCGGGGAGCTGTTTTTT	CASSYFGELFF
.	TRBV5-1	.	TRBJ1-6	TGCGCCAGCAGCTTGGACAGAGTAAATTCACCCCTCCACTTT	CASSLDRVNSPLHF
.	TRBV15	.	TRBJ1-2	TGTGCCACCAGCAGAGTTCGGGGACCAATGAGCGGCTACACCTTC	CATSRVRGPMSGYTF